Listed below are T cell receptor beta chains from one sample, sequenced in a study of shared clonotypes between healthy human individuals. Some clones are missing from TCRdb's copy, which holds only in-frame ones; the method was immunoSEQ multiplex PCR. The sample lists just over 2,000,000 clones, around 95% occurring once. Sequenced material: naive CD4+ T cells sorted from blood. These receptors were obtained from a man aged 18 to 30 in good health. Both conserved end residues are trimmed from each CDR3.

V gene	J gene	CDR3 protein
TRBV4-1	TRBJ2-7	ASSPGTSKSSEQY
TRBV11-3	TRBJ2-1	ASSPRTGSSYNEQF
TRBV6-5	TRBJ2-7	ASSYRQGGSYEQY
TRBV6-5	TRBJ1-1	ASSWGRPNTEAF
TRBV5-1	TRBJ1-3	ASSNSSGNTIY
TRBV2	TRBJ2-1	ARGYNEQF
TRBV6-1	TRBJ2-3	ASRGHGTDTQY
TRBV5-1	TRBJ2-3	ASGGEGLGTDTQY
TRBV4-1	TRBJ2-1	ASSQDRSGGTLPNEQF
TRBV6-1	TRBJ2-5	ASNQRGKVETQY
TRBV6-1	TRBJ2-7	ASSEIGGQSYEQY
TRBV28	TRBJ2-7	ASSLLRQNSYEQY
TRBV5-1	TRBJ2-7	ASSPALHEQY
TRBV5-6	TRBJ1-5	ASSLGRAPTQPQH
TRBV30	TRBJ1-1	AWRVPMNTEAF
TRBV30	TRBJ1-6	AWKTGVNSPLH
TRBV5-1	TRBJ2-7	ASSRRDRAQYEQY
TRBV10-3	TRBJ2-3	AISGFSAGGGADTQY